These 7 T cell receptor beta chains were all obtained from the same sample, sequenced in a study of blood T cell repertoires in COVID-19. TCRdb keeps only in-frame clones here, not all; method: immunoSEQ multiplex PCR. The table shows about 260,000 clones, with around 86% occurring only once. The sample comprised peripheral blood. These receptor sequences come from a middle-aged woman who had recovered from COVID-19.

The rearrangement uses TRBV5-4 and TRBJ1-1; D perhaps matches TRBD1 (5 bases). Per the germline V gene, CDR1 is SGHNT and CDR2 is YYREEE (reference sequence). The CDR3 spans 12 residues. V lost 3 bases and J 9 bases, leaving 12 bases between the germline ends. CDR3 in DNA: TGTGCCAGCAGCTCTGACAGAGCCCAAGCTTTCTTT. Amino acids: CASSSDRAQAFF.

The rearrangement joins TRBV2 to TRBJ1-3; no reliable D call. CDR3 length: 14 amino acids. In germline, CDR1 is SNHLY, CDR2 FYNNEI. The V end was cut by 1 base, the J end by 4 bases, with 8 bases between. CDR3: CASSEDGLGNTIYF. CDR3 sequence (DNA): TGTGCCAGCAGTGAAGACGGGTTGGGAAACACCATATATTTT.

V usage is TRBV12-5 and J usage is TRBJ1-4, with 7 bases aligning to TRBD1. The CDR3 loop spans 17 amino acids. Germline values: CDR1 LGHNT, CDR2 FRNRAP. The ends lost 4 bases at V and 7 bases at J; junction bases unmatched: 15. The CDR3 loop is CASGSRQLGGSFEKLFF. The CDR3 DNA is TGTGCTAGTGGTTCCCGACAATTAGGGGGCAGTTTTGAAAAACTGTTTTTT.

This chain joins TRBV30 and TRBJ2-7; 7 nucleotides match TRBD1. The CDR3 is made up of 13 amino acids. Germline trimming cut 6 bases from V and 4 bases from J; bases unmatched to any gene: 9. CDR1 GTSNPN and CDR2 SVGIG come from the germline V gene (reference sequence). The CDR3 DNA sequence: TGTGCCTGTGAAGGGGGCTTCGTTTACGAGCAGTACTTC. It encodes CACEGGFVYEQYF. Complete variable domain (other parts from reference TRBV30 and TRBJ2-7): SQTIHQWPATLVQPVGSPLSLECTVEGTSNPNLYWYRQAAGRGLQLLFYSVGIGQISSEVPQNLSASRPQDRQFILSSKKLLLSDSGFYLCACEGGFVYEQYFGPGTRLTVT.

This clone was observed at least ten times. This chain's CDR3 is CSVPRNGEQYF. The CDR3 DNA follows: TGCAGTGTTCCGCGGAACGGCGAGCAGTACTTC. This chain links TRBV20-1 with TRBJ2-7; D call uncertain. Germline V gene sequence: CDR1 DFQATT, CDR2 SNEGSKA (reference sequence). V gave up 7 bases and J gave up 6 bases, with 13 bases separating them. The CDR3 consists of 11 residues.

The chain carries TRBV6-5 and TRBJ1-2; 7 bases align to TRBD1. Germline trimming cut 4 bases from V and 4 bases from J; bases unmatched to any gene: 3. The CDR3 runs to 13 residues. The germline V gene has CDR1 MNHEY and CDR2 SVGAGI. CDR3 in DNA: TGTGCCAGCAGTTCTAACAGGGGCTATGGCTACACCTTC. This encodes CASSSNRGYGYTF.

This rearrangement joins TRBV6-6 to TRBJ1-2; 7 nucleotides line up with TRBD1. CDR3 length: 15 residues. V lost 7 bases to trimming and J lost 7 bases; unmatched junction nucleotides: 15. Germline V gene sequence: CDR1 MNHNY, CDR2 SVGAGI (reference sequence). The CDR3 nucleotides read TGTGCCAGCACACGACAGGGAAAATCGGGCCTTGGCTACACCTTC. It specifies CASTRQGKSGLGYTF.